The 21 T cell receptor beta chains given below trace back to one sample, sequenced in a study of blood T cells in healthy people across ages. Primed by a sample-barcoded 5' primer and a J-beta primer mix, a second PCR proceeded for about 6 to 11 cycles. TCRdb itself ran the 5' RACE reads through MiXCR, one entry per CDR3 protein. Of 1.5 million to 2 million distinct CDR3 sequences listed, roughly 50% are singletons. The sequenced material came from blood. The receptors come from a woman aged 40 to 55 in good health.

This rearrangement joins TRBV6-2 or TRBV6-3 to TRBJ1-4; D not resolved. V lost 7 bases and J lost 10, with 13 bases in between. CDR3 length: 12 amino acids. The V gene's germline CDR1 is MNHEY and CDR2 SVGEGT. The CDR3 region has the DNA TGTGCCAGCAATCCCTCGAGTGGAAAACTGTTTTTT. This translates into CASNPSSGKLFF.

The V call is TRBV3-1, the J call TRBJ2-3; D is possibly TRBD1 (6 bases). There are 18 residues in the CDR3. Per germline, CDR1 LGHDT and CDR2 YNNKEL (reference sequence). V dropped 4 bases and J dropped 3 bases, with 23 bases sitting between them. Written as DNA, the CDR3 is TGTGCCAGCAGCCGAAAAAACTACAGGGAGAGGAGGACAGATACGCAGTATTTT. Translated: CASSRKNYRERRTDTQYF.

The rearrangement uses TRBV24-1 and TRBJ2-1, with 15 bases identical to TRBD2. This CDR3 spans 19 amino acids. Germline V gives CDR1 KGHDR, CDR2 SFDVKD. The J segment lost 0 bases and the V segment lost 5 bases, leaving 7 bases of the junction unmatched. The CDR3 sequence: CATSGPGLAGGSSYNEQFF. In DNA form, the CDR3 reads TGTGCCACCAGTGGCCCGGGACTAGCGGGGGGTAGCTCCTACAATGAGCAGTTCTTC.

The CDR3: CATSTWTGRGYGYTF. The CDR3, as DNA: TGTGCCACCAGCACGTGGACAGGGCGAGGCTATGGCTACACCTTC. V is TRBV15 and J is TRBJ1-2, with 8 bases that match TRBD1. V dropped 4 bases and J dropped 4; count of bases not matched to a gene: 8. The CDR3 has 15 amino acids. Germline assignment: CDR1 LNHNV and CDR2 YYDKDF (reference sequence). The whole variable domain, remainder taken from reference TRBV15 and TRBJ1-2, is DAMVIQNPRYQVTQFGKPVTLSCSQTLNHNVMYWYQQKSSQAPKLLFHYYDKDFNNEADTPDNFQSRRPNTSFCFLDIRSPGLGDTAMYLCATSTWTGRGYGYTFGSGTRLTVV.

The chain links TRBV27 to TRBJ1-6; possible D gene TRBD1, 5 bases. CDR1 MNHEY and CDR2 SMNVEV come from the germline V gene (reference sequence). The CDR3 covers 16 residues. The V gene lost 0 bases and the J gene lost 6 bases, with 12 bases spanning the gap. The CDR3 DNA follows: TGTGCCAGCAGTTTATCTGTCGGGGGGATTAATTCACCCCTCCACTTT. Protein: CASSLSVGGINSPLHF.

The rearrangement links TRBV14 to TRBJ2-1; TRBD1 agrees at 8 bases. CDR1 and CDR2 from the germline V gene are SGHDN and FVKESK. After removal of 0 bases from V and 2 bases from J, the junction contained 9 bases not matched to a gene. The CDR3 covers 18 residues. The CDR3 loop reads CASSQDSPGQETYNEQFF. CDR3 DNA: TGTGCCAGCAGCCAAGACTCCCCGGGACAGGAAACCTACAATGAGCAGTTCTTC.

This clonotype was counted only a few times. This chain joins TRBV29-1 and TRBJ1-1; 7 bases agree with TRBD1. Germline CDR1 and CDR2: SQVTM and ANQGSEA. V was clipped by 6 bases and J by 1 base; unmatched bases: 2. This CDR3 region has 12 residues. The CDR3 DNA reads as TGCAGCGTGCACAGGGGGAACACTGAAGCTTTCTTT. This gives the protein CSVHRGNTEAFF.

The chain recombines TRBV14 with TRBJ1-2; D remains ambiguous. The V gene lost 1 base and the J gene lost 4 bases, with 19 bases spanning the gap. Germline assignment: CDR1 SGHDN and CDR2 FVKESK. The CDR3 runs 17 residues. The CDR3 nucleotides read TGTGCCAGCAGCCAAGGGGTATCGTTTGGGGTGAGCTATGGCTACACCTTC. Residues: CASSQGVSFGVSYGYTF.

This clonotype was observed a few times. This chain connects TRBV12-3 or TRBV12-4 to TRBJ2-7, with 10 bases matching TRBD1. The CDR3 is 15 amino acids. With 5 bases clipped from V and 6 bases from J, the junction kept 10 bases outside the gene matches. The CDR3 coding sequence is TGTGCCAGCAGTCGACCGGGACAGGGGCTGTTCGAGCAGTACTTC. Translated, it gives CASSRPGQGLFEQYF.

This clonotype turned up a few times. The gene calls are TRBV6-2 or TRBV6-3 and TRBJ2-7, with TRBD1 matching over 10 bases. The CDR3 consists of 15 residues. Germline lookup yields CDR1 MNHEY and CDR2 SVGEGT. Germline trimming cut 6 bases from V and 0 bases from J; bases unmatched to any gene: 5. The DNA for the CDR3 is TGTGCCAGCAGACCGGGACAGGGGAGCTCCTACGAGCAGTACTTC. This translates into CASRPGQGSSYEQYF.

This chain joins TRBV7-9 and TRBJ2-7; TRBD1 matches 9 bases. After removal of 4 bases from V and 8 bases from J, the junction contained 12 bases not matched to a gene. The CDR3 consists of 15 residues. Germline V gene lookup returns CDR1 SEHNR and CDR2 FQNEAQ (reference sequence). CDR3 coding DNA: TGTGCCAGCAGCTCAACCGGGACAGGGAGATACAAGCAGTACTTC. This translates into CASSSTGTGRYKQYF.

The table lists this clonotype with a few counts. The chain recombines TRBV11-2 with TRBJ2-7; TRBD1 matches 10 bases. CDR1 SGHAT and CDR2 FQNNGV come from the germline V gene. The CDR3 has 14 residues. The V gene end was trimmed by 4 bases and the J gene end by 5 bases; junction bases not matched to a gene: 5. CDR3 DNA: TGTGCCAGCAGCTCGACAGGGGGCTTAGACGAGCAGTACTTC. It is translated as CASSSTGGLDEQYF.

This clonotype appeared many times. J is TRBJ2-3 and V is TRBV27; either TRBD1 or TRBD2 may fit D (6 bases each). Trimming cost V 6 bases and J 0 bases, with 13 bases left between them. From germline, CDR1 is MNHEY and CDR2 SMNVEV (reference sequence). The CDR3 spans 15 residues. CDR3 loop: CASSLGGSSTDTQYF. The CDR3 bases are TGTGCCAGCAGCTTGGGGGGCTCCAGCACAGATACGCAGTATTTT.

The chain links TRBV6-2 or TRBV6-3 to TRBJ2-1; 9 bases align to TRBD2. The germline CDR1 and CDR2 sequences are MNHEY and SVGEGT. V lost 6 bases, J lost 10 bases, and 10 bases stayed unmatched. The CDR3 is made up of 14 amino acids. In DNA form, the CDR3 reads TGTGCCAGCAGGCCTAGCGGGGCACTCGGCGAGCAGTTCTTC. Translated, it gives CASRPSGALGEQFF.

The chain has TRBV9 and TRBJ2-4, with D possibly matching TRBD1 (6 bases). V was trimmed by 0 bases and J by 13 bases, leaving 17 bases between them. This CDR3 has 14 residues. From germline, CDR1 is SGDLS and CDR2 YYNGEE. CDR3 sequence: CASSVARLGGEQYF. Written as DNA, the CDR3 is TGTGCCAGCAGCGTAGCTAGGTTAGGGGGAGAGCAGTACTTC.

The CDR3, as DNA: TGCGCCAGCAGCCACCTGGGACGAGGCTCTGGGGCCAACGTCCTGACTTTC. Protein: CASSHLGRGSGANVLTF. This chain links TRBV4-3 with TRBJ2-6; D possibly matches TRBD1 or TRBD2 (5 bases each). CDR3 length: 17 residues. V dropped 3 bases and J dropped 0 bases, with 12 bases sitting between them. Germline-derived CDR1 and CDR2 are LGHNA and YSLEER.

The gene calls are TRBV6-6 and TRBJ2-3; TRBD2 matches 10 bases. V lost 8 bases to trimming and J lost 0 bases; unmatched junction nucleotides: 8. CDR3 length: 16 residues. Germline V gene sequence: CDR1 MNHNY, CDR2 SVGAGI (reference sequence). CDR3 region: CASESSGGVSTDTQYF. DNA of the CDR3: TGTGCCAGCGAGTCTAGCGGGGGTGTTAGCACAGATACGCAGTATTTT.

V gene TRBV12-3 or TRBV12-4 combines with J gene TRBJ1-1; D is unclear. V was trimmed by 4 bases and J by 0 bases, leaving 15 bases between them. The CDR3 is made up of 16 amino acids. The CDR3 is CASSSRANPMNTEAFF. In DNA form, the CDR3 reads TGTGCCAGCAGTTCCCGTGCGAACCCCATGAACACTGAAGCTTTCTTT.

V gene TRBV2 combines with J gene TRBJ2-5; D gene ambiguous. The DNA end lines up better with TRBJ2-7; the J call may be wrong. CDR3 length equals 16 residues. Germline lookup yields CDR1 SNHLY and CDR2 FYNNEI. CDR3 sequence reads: CASVKQLVTHSYEQYF. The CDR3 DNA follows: TGTGCCAGCGTGAAGCAGTTGGTAACCCACTCCTACGAGCAGTACTTC.

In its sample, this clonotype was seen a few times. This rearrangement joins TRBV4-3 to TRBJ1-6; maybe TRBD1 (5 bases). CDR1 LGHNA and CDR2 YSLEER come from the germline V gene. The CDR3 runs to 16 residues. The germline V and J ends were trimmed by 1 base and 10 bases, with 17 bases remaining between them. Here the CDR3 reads CASSQVAQGNDSPLHF. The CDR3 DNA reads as TGCGCCAGCAGCCAAGTAGCGCAGGGCAACGACTCACCCCTCCACTTT.

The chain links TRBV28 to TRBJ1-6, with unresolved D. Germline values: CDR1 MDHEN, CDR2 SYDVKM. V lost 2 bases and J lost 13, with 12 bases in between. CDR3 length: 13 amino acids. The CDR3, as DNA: TGTGCCAGCAGTTTAGAGAGCGGCGCGCCCCTCCACTTT. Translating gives CASSLESGAPLHF.